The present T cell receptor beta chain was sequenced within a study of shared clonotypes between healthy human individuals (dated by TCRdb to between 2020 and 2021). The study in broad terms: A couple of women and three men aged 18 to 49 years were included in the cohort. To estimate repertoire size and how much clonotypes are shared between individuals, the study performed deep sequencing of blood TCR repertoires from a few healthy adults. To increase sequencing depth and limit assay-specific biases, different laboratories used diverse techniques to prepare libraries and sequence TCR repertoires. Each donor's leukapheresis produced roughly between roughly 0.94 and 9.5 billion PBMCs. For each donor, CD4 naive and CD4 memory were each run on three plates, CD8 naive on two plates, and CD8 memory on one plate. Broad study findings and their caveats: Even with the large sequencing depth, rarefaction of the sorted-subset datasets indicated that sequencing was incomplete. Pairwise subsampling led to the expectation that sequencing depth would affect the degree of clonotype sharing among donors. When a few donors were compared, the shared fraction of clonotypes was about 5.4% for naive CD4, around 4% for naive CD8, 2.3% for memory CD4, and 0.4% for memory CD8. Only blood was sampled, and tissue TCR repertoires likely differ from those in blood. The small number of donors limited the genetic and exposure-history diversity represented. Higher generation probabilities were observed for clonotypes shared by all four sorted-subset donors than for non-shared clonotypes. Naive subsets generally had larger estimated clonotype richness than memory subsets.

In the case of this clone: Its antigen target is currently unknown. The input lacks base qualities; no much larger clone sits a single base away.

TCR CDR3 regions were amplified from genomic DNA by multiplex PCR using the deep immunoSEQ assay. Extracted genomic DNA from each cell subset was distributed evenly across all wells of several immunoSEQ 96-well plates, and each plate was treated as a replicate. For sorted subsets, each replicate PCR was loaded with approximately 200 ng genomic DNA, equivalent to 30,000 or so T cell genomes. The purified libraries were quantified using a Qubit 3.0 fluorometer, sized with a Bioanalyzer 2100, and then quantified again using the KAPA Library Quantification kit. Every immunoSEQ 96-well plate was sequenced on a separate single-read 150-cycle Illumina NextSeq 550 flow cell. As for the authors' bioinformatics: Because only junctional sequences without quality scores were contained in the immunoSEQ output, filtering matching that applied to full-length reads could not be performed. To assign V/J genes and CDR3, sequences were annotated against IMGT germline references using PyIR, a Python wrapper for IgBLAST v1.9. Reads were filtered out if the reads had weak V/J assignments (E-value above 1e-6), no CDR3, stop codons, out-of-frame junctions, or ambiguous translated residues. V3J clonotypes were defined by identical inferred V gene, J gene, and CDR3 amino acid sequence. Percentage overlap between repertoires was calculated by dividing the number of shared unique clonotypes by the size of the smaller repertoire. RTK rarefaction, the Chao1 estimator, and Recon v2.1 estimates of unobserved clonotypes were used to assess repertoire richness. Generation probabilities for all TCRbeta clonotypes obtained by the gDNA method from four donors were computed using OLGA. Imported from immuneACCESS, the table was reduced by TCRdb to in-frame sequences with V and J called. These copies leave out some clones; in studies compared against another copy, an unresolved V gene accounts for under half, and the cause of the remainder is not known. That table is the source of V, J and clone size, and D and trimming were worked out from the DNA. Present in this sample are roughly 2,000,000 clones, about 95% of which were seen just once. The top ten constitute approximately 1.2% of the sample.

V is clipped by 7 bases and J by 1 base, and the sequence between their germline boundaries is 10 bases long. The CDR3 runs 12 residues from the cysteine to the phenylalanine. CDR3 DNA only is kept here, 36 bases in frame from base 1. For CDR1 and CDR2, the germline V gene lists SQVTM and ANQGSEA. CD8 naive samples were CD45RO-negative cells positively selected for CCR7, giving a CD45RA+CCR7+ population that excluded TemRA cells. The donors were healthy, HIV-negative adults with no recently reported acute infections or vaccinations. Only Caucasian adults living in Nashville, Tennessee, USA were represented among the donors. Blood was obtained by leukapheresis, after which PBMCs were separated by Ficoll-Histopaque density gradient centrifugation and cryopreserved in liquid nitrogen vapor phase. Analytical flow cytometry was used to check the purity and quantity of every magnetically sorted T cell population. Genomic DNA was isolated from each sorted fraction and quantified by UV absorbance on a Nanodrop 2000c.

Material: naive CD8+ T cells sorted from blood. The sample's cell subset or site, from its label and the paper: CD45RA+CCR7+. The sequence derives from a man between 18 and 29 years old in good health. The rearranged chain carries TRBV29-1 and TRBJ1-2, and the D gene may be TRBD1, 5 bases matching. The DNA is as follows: TGCAGCGGGGGGGACGGTAACTATGGCTACACCTTC. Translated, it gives CSGGDGNYGYTF.